This T cell receptor (beta chain) was recorded in a study of T cell changes during pregnancy in multiple sclerosis. This CDR3 is 15 amino acids long. V shed 6 bases and J 1 base; nucleotides not matched to a gene: 8. Germline CDR1 reads SNHLY; CDR2 reads FYNNEI. Measured with immunoSEQ multiplex PCR; TCRdb has only the in-frame clones, and not every one. The table lists approximately 83,000 clones, roughly 93% of them singletons. The chain is built from TRBV2 and TRBJ2-7; 8 bases map to TRBD2. The material was peripheral blood, obtained in the first trimester of pregnancy. The receptor was derived from a female donor with multiple sclerosis, enrolled in a pregnancy study. The CDR3 reads CASRETPGGSYEQYF. The CDR3 DNA sequence: TGTGCCAGCAGAGAGACCCCGGGGGGGTCCTACGAGCAGTACTTC.